The 4 T cell receptor beta chains presented below share a single source sample, sequenced in a study of blood T cell repertoires in COVID-19. The assay was immunoSEQ multiplex PCR, and TCRdb's table has in-frame clones only and misses some. In the table there are fewer than 400,000 clones, around 85% of which are singletons. Sequencing input: PBMCs or T cells enriched from blood (not recorded which). These receptors were obtained from a woman under 40 who had been exposed to COVID-19.

The genes are TRBV11-2 and TRBJ1-5; D is possibly TRBD1 (6 bases). The CDR3 consists of 16 residues. V was trimmed by 0 bases and J by 6 bases, leaving 15 bases between them. Looked up from germline, CDR1 is SGHAT and CDR2 is FQNNGV. The CDR3 is CASSLDSAAGVQPQHF. The CDR3 DNA reads TGTGCCAGCAGCTTAGATAGCGCGGCAGGGGTTCAGCCCCAGCATTTT.

The CDR3 protein is CASSLSSQGAYEQYF. CDR3 nucleotides: TGTGCCAGCAGCTTATCTTCTCAGGGGGCGTACGAGCAGTACTTC. The chain carries TRBV7-6 and TRBJ2-7; 8 bases map to TRBD1. CDR1 is SGHVS and CDR2 is FNYEAQ in the germline V gene. Trimming at V came to 2 bases and at J to 4 bases, leaving 7 bases not matched to a gene. This CDR3 is 15 amino acids long.

V and J are TRBV30 and TRBJ1-4, with D unresolved. The CDR3 runs to 13 residues. The ends were cut back, 0 bases at V and 1 base at J, with 3 bases in the middle. Germline V lookup: CDR1 GTSNPN, CDR2 SVGIG (reference sequence). This CDR3 is CAWSVGTNEKLFF. CDR3 coding DNA: TGTGCCTGGAGTGTCGGAACTAATGAAAAACTGTTTTTT.

The chain links TRBV9 to TRBJ1-1; 7 positions agree with TRBD1. CDR3 length equals 12 residues. CDR1 SGDLS and CDR2 YYNGEE come from the germline V gene. With V trimmed by 3 bases and J by 7 bases, 3 bases remained unmatched. The CDR3 protein is CASSDYRGEAFF. CDR3 sequence (DNA): TGTGCCAGCAGCGATTACAGGGGTGAAGCTTTCTTT.